The source of this TCR beta chain is a study of blood T cell repertoires in COVID-19. Study context: Samples representing acute and convalescent COVID-19 were sourced from the United States, Italy and Spain.

This CDR3 spans 14 amino acids. CDR1 is SGHTA and CDR2 is FQGNSA in the germline V gene. The V end was cut by 3 bases, the J end by 8 bases, with 13 bases between. TCRdb's table, derived via immunoSEQ multiplex PCR, lists solely in-frame clones and lacks some. The sample has roughly 220,000 clones, more than 65% seen once. This sequence was found in a woman between 55 and 75 years old with acute or convalescent COVID-19. Sequenced material: peripheral blood. The rearrangement links TRBV7-2 to TRBJ1-4; D perhaps matches TRBD1 (6 bases). The CDR3 bases are TGTGCCAGCAGCTTGGCCAGGGGCTGGGAAAAACTGTTTTTT. Residues: CASSLARGWEKLFF.